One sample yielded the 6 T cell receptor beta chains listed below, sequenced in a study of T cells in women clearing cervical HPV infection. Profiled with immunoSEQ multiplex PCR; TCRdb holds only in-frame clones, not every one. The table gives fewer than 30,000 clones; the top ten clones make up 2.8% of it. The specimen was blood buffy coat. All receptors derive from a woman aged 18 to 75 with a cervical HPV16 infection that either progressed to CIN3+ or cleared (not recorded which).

This CDR3 is CAISESSRSSGNTIYF. Incomplete CDR3 DNA: TGTGCCATCAGTGAGTCGTCCAGGAGCTCTGGAAACACC. The chain carries TRBV10-3 and TRBJ1-3; D remains ambiguous. With the read ending 3 residues before the CDR3 end, the germline J gene is used to fill in that end. CDR1 is ENHRY and CDR2 is SYGVKD in the germline V gene. V lost 0 bases to trimming and J lost 0 bases, with 9 bases between them. This CDR3 is 16 amino acids long.

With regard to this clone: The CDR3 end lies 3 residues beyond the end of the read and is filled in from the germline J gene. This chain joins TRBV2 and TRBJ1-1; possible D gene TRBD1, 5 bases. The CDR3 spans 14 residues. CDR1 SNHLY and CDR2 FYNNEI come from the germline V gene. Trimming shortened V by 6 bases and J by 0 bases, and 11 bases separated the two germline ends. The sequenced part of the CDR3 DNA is TGTGCCAGCAGCCAGGGAGGGATGAACACTGAA. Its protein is CASSQGGMNTE. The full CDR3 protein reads CASSQGGMNTEAFF.

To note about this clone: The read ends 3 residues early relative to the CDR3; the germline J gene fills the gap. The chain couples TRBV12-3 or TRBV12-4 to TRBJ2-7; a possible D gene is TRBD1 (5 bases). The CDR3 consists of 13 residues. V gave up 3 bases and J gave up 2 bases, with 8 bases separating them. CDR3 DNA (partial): TGTGCCAGCAGTTTCGACAGAACCTACGAG. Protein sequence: CASSFDRTYE. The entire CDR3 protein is CASSFDRTYEQYF.

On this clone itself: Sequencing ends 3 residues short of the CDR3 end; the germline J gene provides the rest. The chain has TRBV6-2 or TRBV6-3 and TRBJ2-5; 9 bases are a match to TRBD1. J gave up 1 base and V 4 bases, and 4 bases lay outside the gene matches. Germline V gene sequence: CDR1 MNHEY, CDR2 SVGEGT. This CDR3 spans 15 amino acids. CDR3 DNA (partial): TGTGCCAGCAGTTCCGACAGGGGGGCCCAAGAGACC. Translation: CASSSDRGAQET. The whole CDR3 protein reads CASSSDRGAQETQYF.

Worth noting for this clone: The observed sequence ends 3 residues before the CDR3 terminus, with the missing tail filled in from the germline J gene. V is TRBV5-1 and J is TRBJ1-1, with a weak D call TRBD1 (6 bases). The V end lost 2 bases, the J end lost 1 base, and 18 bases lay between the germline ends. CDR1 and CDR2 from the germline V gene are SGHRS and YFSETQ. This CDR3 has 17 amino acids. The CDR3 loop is CASSFRGAGYRNTEAFF. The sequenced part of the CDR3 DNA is TGCGCCAGCAGCTTCAGGGGCGCGGGTTACCGGAACACTGAA.

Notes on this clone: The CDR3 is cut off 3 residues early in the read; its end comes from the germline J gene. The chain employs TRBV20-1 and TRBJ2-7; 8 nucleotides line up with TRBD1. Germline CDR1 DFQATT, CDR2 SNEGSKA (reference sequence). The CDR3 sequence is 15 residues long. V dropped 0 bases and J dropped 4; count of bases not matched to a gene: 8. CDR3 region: CSARDRGQDFYEQYF. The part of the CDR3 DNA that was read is TGCAGTGCTAGAGATCGGGGACAGGACTTTTACGAG.